The next 26 T cell receptor beta chains were all read from a single sample in a study of control samples from healthy donors and cancer patients. The method was immunoSEQ multiplex PCR; TCRdb's version includes in-frame clones alone and lacks a portion of them. The sample lists about 120,000 clones; 80% to 90% were seen once. The sequencing input was blood. These receptors came from a man aged 25 to 40 in good health.

The chain links TRBV19 to TRBJ1-6; D not certain. The CDR3 is 13 amino acids. V shed 11 bases and J shed 11 bases, with 19 bases lying between them. Germline CDR1 is LNHDA and CDR2 is SQIVND (reference sequence). This chain's CDR3 is CAPGDFLSTPLHF. The CDR3 DNA is TGTGCCCCTGGCGACTTCCTTTCCACACCCCTCCACTTT.

This clone was detected only a few times. This chain uses TRBV10-1 with TRBJ2-1; maybe TRBD2 (5 bases). Germline V gene sequence: CDR1 WNHNN, CDR2 SYGVQD (reference sequence). This CDR3 spans 13 amino acids. V lost 4 bases to trimming and J lost 13 bases, with 17 bases between them. The CDR3 protein is CASSGEPSNPQFF. The CDR3 bases are TGCGCCAGCAGTGGGGAGCCAAGCAATCCCCAGTTCTTC.

This chain connects TRBV10-3 to TRBJ2-5, with D possibly matching TRBD2 (6 bases). Germline CDR1 ENHRY, CDR2 SYGVKD. Trimming stripped 2 bases from V and 5 bases from J, with 6 bases between. The CDR3 is made up of 12 amino acids. The CDR3, as DNA: TGTGCCATCAGTGAGGGAGGGGAGACCCAGTACTTC. This encodes CAISEGGETQYF.

V gene TRBV7-7 combines with J gene TRBJ2-2, with no clear D. CDR1 is SSHAT and CDR2 is FNYEAQ in the germline V gene (reference sequence). CDR3 size: 14 residues. V was shortened by 6 bases and J by 6 bases, with 14 bases between the two germline ends. The CDR3 here is CASRPSLGSGELFF. In DNA, the CDR3 is TGTGCCAGCAGACCCAGTCTAGGATCCGGGGAGCTGTTTTTT. The full variable domain, with the rest looked up from reference TRBV7-7 and TRBJ2-2, is GAGVSQSPRYKVTKRGQDVTLRCDPISSHATLYWYQQALGQGPEFLTYFNYEAQPDKSGLPSDRFSAERPEGSISTLTIQRTEQRDSAMYRCASRPSLGSGELFFGEGSRLTVL.

This clone was seen only once. The chain couples TRBV30 to TRBJ1-5; 11 bases map to TRBD1. The CDR3 extends over 15 amino acids. Germline CDR1 reads GTSNPN; CDR2 reads SVGIG (reference sequence). J was trimmed by 6 bases and V by 5 bases; bases with no gene match: 9. CDR3 DNA sequence: TGTGCCTGGGGAAAGGGACAGGGGGGCGGTCAGCCCCAGCATTTT. Amino acid sequence: CAWGKGQGGGQPQHF. Filled out from reference TRBV30 and TRBJ1-5, the complete variable domain reads SQTIHQWPATLVQPVGSPLSLECTVEGTSNPNLYWYRQAAGRGLQLLFYSVGIGQISSEVPQNLSASRPQDRQFILSSKKLLLSDSGFYLCAWGKGQGGGQPQHFGDGTRLSIL.

The chain couples TRBV18 to TRBJ1-2; 8 bases fit TRBD1. CDR3 size: 17 residues. J gave up 3 bases and V 2 bases, and 11 bases lay outside the gene matches. The germline V gene encodes CDR1 KGHSH and CDR2 LQKENI. The CDR3 is CASSPNYEPDRDYGYTF. DNA of the CDR3: TGTGCCAGCTCACCAAATTACGAGCCGGACAGGGACTATGGCTACACCTTC.

This clone was found once. This chain uses TRBV28 with TRBJ2-6, with a possible D match to TRBD2 (5 bases). The length of the CDR3 is 17 residues. With 5 bases removed from V and 0 bases from J, the gap between germline ends came to 14 bases. The germline V gene has CDR1 MDHEN and CDR2 SYDVKM. CDR3 in amino acids: CASSPNSGVSGANVLTF. Here the CDR3 DNA reads TGTGCCAGCAGTCCAAATTCCGGGGTCTCTGGGGCCAACGTCCTGACTTTC.

CDR3 in amino acids: CASSLTGDTGELFF. The CDR3 DNA is TGTGCCAGCAGCCTCACAGGGGACACCGGGGAGCTGTTTTTT. This rearrangement joins TRBV6-5 to TRBJ2-2, with 7 bases that match TRBD1. The length of the CDR3 is 14 residues. In germline, CDR1 is MNHEY, CDR2 SVGAGI. After removal of 6 bases from V and 3 bases from J, the junction contained 4 bases not matched to a gene.

The gene calls are TRBV3-1 (or the pseudogene TRBV3-2) and TRBJ1-6; 8 bases agree with TRBD1. V lost 3 bases and J lost 7; bases outside the gene matches: 2. The CDR3 is 14 residues long. Germline loops: CDR1 LGHDT, CDR2 YNNKEL (reference sequence). CDR3 in amino acids: CASSQTGVNSPLHF. DNA of the CDR3: TGTGCCAGCAGCCAGACAGGGGTCAATTCACCCCTCCACTTT.

The chain combines TRBV19 with TRBJ1-5; D may be TRBD1 (6 bases). The CDR3 has 15 amino acids. The germline V gene has CDR1 LNHDA and CDR2 SQIVND (reference sequence). V gave up 7 bases and J gave up 2 bases, with 15 bases separating them. The CDR3 loop reads CASKDGGAGNQPQHF. CDR3 bases: TGTGCCAGTAAGGATGGGGGGGCCGGCAATCAGCCCCAGCATTTT.

This clone was recorded a few times. DNA for the CDR3: TGTGCCAGTAGCCGGGACAGCAATCAGCCCCAGCATTTT. This gives the protein CASSRDSNQPQHF. The rearrangement uses TRBV19 and TRBJ1-5; a weak D match, TRBD1 (5 bases). Per germline, CDR1 LNHDA and CDR2 SQIVND (reference sequence). V was shortened by 6 bases and J by 1 base, with 7 bases between the two germline ends. This CDR3 is built from 13 residues.

The chain has TRBV10-3 and TRBJ1-2; no clear D. Trimming cost V 4 bases and J 3 bases, with 9 bases left between them. CDR1 is ENHRY, CDR2 SYGVKD, per germline. This CDR3 spans 13 amino acids. For the CDR3, the DNA is TGTGCCATCAGTGGGCAGCCTGACTATGGCTACACCTTC. Translation: CAISGQPDYGYTF.

The chain combines TRBV5-6 with TRBJ2-7, with 8 bases matching TRBD2. This CDR3 contains 14 residues. Trimming cost V 4 bases and J 5 bases; bases outside gene matches: 8. Germline CDR1 SGHDT, CDR2 YYEEEE. CDR3 nucleotide sequence: TGTGCCAGCAGCGGAGGGACTAGTTACAACGAGCAGTACTTC. It translates to CASSGGTSYNEQYF.

The rearrangement uses TRBV6-5 and TRBJ1-3, with D possibly TRBD1 on 6 matching bases. V was trimmed by 8 bases and J by 2 bases, leaving 13 bases between them. The CDR3 is 14 residues long. From germline, CDR1 is MNHEY and CDR2 SVGAGI. CDR3 amino acids: CASLQGSPGNTIYF. CDR3 nucleotides: TGTGCCAGCCTGCAGGGGAGTCCTGGAAACACCATATATTTT.

The CDR3 DNA sequence: TGTGCCACCAGTGATTTGGGTGGAGGGGGTCGAGAGACCCAGTACTTC. It specifies CATSDLGGGGRETQYF. This rearrangement joins TRBV24-1 to TRBJ2-5; D possibly uses TRBD1 or TRBD2 (6 bases each). The CDR3 extends over 16 amino acids. Trimming removed 0 bases at V and 4 bases at J, with 14 bases between. Germline V gives CDR1 KGHDR, CDR2 SFDVKD.

The chain couples TRBV25-1 to TRBJ1-1; no definite D call. Germline CDR1 and CDR2: MGHDK and SYGVNS. The CDR3 runs 12 residues. Trimming removed 4 bases at V and 0 bases at J, with 3 bases between. CDR3 bases: TGTGCCAGCAGTGCAGTGAACACTGAAGCTTTCTTT. Residues: CASSAVNTEAFF.

In this sample, this clone turned up many times. The CDR3 bases are TGTGCCTGGGGACAGACGAATTCACCCCTCCACTTT. Translating gives CAWGQTNSPLHF. The V and J genes are TRBV30 and TRBJ1-6; weak D call: TRBD1 (6 bases). The CDR3 consists of 12 residues. Germline V CDR1 and CDR2: GTSNPN, SVGIG (reference sequence). Between the trimmed V and J ends, which lost 5 bases and 7 bases, there was a span of 9 bases.

This rearrangement joins TRBV6-5 to TRBJ1-1, with D maybe TRBD1 (5 bases). This CDR3 has 13 residues. Germline-derived CDR1 and CDR2 are MNHEY and SVGAGI. Deletions cut 6 bases from V and 1 base from J, with 9 bases between. The CDR3 reads CASSRTGNTEAFF. CDR3 DNA: TGTGCCAGCAGCCGAACAGGGAACACTGAAGCTTTCTTT.

The chain uses TRBV2 and TRBJ2-3, with D perhaps matching TRBD2 (6 bases). V lost 10 bases and J 3 bases, leaving 14 bases between the germline ends. CDR1 and CDR2 from the germline V gene are SNHLY and FYNNEI. CDR3 size: 13 residues. CDR3 amino acids: CATRDGGTDTQYF. The CDR3 DNA is TGTGCCACCAGGGACGGGGGAACAGATACGCAGTATTTT.

DNA for the CDR3: TGCAGCGTTGGACTAGCGGGGGTAGAGACCCAGTACTTC. Translating gives CSVGLAGVETQYF. The rearrangement uses TRBV29-1 and TRBJ2-5, with 12 positions matching TRBD2. Germline V gene lookup returns CDR1 SQVTM and CDR2 ANQGSEA. The CDR3 sequence is 13 residues long. Trimming took 4 bases from V and 4 from J; bases not matched to a gene: 1.

The gene calls are TRBV6-5 and TRBJ1-4; D gene ambiguous. Germline CDR1 and CDR2: MNHEY and SVGAGI. The CDR3 covers 15 residues. With 5 bases removed from V and 2 bases from J, the gap between germline ends came to 12 bases. Written as DNA, the CDR3 is TGTGCCAGCAGTAGACGGTCGGCCACTAATGAAAAACTGTTTTTT. Residues: CASSRRSATNEKLFF.

The chain combines TRBV18 with TRBJ2-3, with TRBD2 as a possible D gene (5 bases). Trimming removed 5 bases from V and 1 base from J, with 10 bases in between. The CDR3 totals 14 residues. Germline CDR1 reads KGHSH; CDR2 reads LQKENI. CDR3 region: CASSYGGRTDTQYF. The CDR3 region has the DNA TGTGCCAGCTCATACGGAGGCCGCACAGATACGCAGTATTTT. The variable domain in full, with the rest retrieved from reference TRBV18 and TRBJ2-3, is NAGVMQNPRHLVRRRGQEARLRCSPMKGHSHVYWYRQLPEEGLKFMVYLQKENIIDESGMPKERFSAEFPKEGPSILRIQQVVRGDSAAYFCASSYGGRTDTQYFGPGTRLTVL.

V and J are TRBV5-1 and TRBJ1-2; D ambiguous. V was cut by 0 bases and J by 5 bases, with 11 bases left in between. There are 14 residues in the CDR3. The germline gives CDR1 SGHRS, CDR2 YFSETQ. This CDR3 is CASSLESGVYGYTF. The DNA for the CDR3 is TGCGCCAGCAGCTTGGAATCCGGGGTGTATGGCTACACCTTC.

J is TRBJ1-6 and V is TRBV5-1, with TRBD1 matching 12 bases. Germline CDR1 reads SGHRS; CDR2 reads YFSETQ. This CDR3 spans 17 amino acids. V was pared by 1 base and J by 10 bases, with 9 bases of the junction left unmatched. The CDR3 DNA reads TGCGCCAGCAGCTTGACTCCCGGGACAGGGGGCTACTCACCCCTCCACTTT. This sequence encodes CASSLTPGTGGYSPLHF.

The chain combines TRBV7-2 with TRBJ2-5; 10 bases fit TRBD2. V lost 1 base and J lost 3; bases outside the gene matches: 11. CDR1 is SGHTA, CDR2 FQGNSA, per germline. There are 18 residues in the CDR3. CDR3 loop: CASSLVSGGAGTKETQYF. CDR3 nucleotides: TGTGCCAGCAGCTTAGTAAGCGGGGGGGCCGGCACCAAAGAGACCCAGTACTTC.

The rearrangement joins TRBV3-1 (or the pseudogene TRBV3-2) to TRBJ2-1; 13 nucleotides align to TRBD2. With V trimmed by 5 bases and J by 6 bases, 4 bases remained unmatched. CDR3 length: 15 residues. Germline V gene data show CDR1 as LGHDT and CDR2 as YNNKEL (reference sequence). For the CDR3, the DNA is TGTGCCAGCAGCGCGGGACTAGCGGGGAGCAATGAGCAGTTCTTC. It codes for CASSAGLAGSNEQFF.